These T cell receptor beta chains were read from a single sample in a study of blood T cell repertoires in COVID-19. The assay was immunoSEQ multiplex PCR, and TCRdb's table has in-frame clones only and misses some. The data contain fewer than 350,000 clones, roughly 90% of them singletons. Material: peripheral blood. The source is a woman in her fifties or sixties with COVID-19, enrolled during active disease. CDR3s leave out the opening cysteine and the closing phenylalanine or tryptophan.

CDR3aa: ASSRSVWYGYT
j_gene: TRBJ1-2
v_gene: TRBV19

CDR3aa: ASEPDRTGELF
j_gene: TRBJ2-2
v_gene: TRBV3-1/TRBV3-2

CDR3aa: ASSLDRETQY
j_gene: TRBJ2-5
v_gene: TRBV5-1

CDR3aa: ASSKNSLAGVAYEQY
j_gene: TRBJ2-7
v_gene: TRBV7-3

CDR3aa: ASILAGAITEAF
j_gene: TRBJ1-1
v_gene: TRBV28

CDR3aa: AWSLTRTGGVQPQH
j_gene: TRBJ1-5
v_gene: TRBV30

CDR3aa: ASSHRGFYNEQF
j_gene: TRBJ2-1
v_gene: TRBV14

CDR3aa: ASSQGNIGTVVAKNIQY
j_gene: TRBJ2-4
v_gene: TRBV4-1

CDR3aa: ATSKDRPSYNEQF
j_gene: TRBJ2-1
v_gene: TRBV15

CDR3aa: ASSSPGQGGPQETQY
j_gene: TRBJ2-5
v_gene: TRBV27

CDR3aa: ASSDTGPGELF
j_gene: TRBJ2-2
v_gene: TRBV28

CDR3aa: ASSLGAGGNTIY
j_gene: TRBJ1-3
v_gene: TRBV7-2

CDR3aa: ASSERQGSSYNSPLH
j_gene: TRBJ1-6
v_gene: TRBV27

CDR3aa: ASSPGGQEAF
j_gene: TRBJ1-1
v_gene: TRBV6-5

CDR3aa: ASSPQLWTADTGELF
j_gene: TRBJ2-2
v_gene: TRBV18

CDR3aa: ASSQALAGALNTGELF
j_gene: TRBJ2-2
v_gene: TRBV4-2

CDR3aa: ASSLGTVNTEAF
j_gene: TRBJ1-1
v_gene: TRBV5-5

CDR3aa: AWNPGGTDTQY
j_gene: TRBJ2-3
v_gene: TRBV30

CDR3aa: ASSIMRGNTEAF
j_gene: TRBJ1-1
v_gene: TRBV19

CDR3aa: ASSLDRGGSHTDTQY
j_gene: TRBJ2-3
v_gene: TRBV7-9

CDR3aa: ASSIERVTYQPQH
j_gene: TRBJ1-5
v_gene: TRBV19

CDR3aa: ASSPLGQGNLHEQY
j_gene: TRBJ2-7
v_gene: TRBV28

CDR3aa: ASSVGQAGTREKLF
j_gene: TRBJ1-4
v_gene: TRBV11-2

CDR3aa: ASSPLTGTGALHYGYT
j_gene: TRBJ1-2
v_gene: TRBV18

CDR3aa: ASSTSSGGPSGGNEQF
j_gene: TRBJ2-1
v_gene: TRBV27